These T cell receptor beta chains were read from a single sample in a study of blood T cells in healthy people across ages. In TCRdb, the 5' RACE reads were re-called with MiXCR into one record per CDR3 protein. Of more than 550,000 distinct CDR3 sequences in the sample, over 20% are singletons; the top ten hold 22%. Sequenced input: blood. These receptors all come from a man between 65 and 80 years old in good health. CDR3s include the opening cysteine and the closing phenylalanine or tryptophan. Only some rows state a clone size, as once, few, many or a class for expanded clones.

v_call,clone_size,j_call,cdr3_length,cdr3_aa
TRBV18,few,TRBJ2-1,20,CASSPTEGSGDGSSYNEQFF
TRBV3-1,-,TRBJ2-7,12,CASSQDRAVWDF
TRBV29-1,many,TRBJ2-5,11,CSVEGQETQYF
TRBV18,few,TRBJ1-6,17,CASSPYQPGQASSPLHF
TRBV9,few,TRBJ2-3,17,CASSVAPQGASADTQYF
TRBV7-2,-,TRBJ2-7,11,CASSLGVRQYF
TRBV6-5,-,TRBJ2-3,12,CASSLPTGTQYF
TRBV6-5,once,TRBJ2-1,14,CASAGTSPYNEQFF
TRBV12-3/TRBV12-4,-,TRBJ2-7,14,CASSFLGGGDEQYF
TRBV6-6,-,TRBJ2-3,14,CASTLRQGADTQYF
TRBV9,many,TRBJ2-3,11,CASSVADTQYF
TRBV15,-,TRBJ1-2,14,CATSRGAGANGYTF
TRBV6-5,-,TRBJ2-7,14,CASSRQGASYEQSF
TRBV7-9,-,TRBJ1-6,15,CASSLAPRENSPLHF
TRBV7-9,-,TRBJ1-1,13,CASSLGIDSEAFF
TRBV27,few,TRBJ2-7,16,CASSRGGGQGAYEQYF
TRBV10-3,-,TRBJ2-5,15,CAISETTGGSETQYF
TRBV29-1,-,TRBJ2-5,14,CSVRARTAGETQYF
TRBV12-3/TRBV12-4,-,TRBJ1-1,15,CASSLGDELFAEAFF
TRBV12-3/TRBV12-4,-,-,12,CASSWVLETQYF
TRBV20-1,-,TRBJ2-3,14,CSALSGADTDTQYF
TRBV6-5,-,-,14,CAGRGHRGWETQYF
TRBV7-9,-,TRBJ2-4,16,CASSLYGGIAKNIQYF
TRBV12-3/TRBV12-4,-,TRBJ1-1,18,CASSYFYVRTDWNTEAFF
TRBV7-2,-,TRBJ2-5,19,CASSSLLASAWDYQETQYF
TRBV20-1,few,TRBJ1-1,14,CSARDYRGDTEAFF
TRBV19,-,TRBJ2-3,15,CASQNQLVGSDTQYF
TRBV18,-,TRBJ2-4,15,CASSPAGQLRDIQYF
TRBV21-1,-,TRBJ2-3,12,CASSKREYTQYF
TRBV18,-,TRBJ1-2,15,CASSSTDQIKDGHTF
TRBV3-1,few,TRBJ1-1,16,CASSQTGTGGSTEAFF
TRBV10-3,-,TRBJ2-2,17,CAISLTAGGSGTGELFF
TRBV18,-,-,14,CASSEDRAFVEQFF
TRBV12-3/TRBV12-4,few,TRBJ2-3,14,CASVEREGPYTQYF
TRBV18,-,TRBJ1-2,16,CASSPIGGDSTHGYTF
TRBV6-5,-,-,14,CASSGLAGGKAQYF
TRBV29-1,-,TRBJ2-3,15,CSVESRVIATDTQYF
TRBV20-1,-,-,14,CSARGGGGINEQFF
TRBV20-1,few,TRBJ2-3,13,CSAEARHTDTQYF
TRBV18,-,TRBJ2-3,15,CASSRGTGVTDTQYF
TRBV9,-,TRBJ1-2,14,CASSASGGANGYTF
TRBV6-5,-,TRBJ2-2,16,CASSYSWGGDTGELFF
TRBV7-9,once,TRBJ2-3,12,CASRPGQGHQYF
TRBV18,many,TRBJ2-3,12,CASSPGTDTQYF
TRBV11-2,few,TRBJ2-1,15,CASSLGMGKGNEQFF
TRBV9,-,TRBJ2-3,14,CASGRDRSTDTQYF